The 24 T cell receptor beta chains given below trace back to one sample, sequenced in a study of shared clonotypes between healthy human individuals. Sequencing used immunoSEQ multiplex PCR; TCRdb keeps in-frame clones, though not all of them. The sample contains 760,000 or so clones, 90% to 98% of which appear only once. Naive CD8 cells lacked CD45RO, underwent positive selection for CCR7 and left out terminally differentiated effector memory CD45RA+ cells. The sequenced material came from naive CD8+ T cells sorted from blood. These receptors all come from a man aged 25 to 40 in good health.

The rearrangement joins TRBV10-2 to TRBJ1-3, with D hard to call. CDR1 is WSHSY and CDR2 is SAAADI in the germline V gene. The CDR3 totals 15 residues. V lost 7 bases, J lost 1 base, and 14 bases lay in between. The CDR3 is CASMLGIRSGNTIYF. The CDR3 DNA reads as TGCGCCAGCATGCTGGGTATTCGGTCTGGAAACACCATATATTTT.

This clone was seen once. The chain combines TRBV29-1 with TRBJ2-7; D gene ambiguous. The germline gives CDR1 SQVTM, CDR2 ANQGSEA. Trimming removed 4 bases from V and 4 bases from J, with 5 bases in between. This CDR3 region has 10 residues. In DNA, the CDR3 is TGCAGCGTTGCCGGGTACGAGCAGTACTTC. This sequence encodes CSVAGYEQYF.

This clone was picked up one time. The J gene is TRBJ1-4, the V gene TRBV7-9; TRBD1 matches 11 bases. J was trimmed by 5 bases and V by 4 bases; bases with no gene match: 3. Per germline, CDR1 SEHNR and CDR2 FQNEAQ (reference sequence). This CDR3 is built from 15 residues. CDR3 in amino acids: CASSSGQGANEKLFF. The CDR3 DNA is TGTGCCAGCAGCTCAGGACAGGGGGCAAATGAAAAACTGTTTTTT.

The chain couples TRBV7-9 to TRBJ2-7; TRBD2 might be the D (6 bases). The V and J ends lost 5 bases and 4 bases respectively, with 27 bases between them. Germline loops: CDR1 SEHNR, CDR2 FQNEAQ (reference sequence). CDR3 length: 18 residues. The CDR3: CASSPQPGRTGKNYEQYF. The CDR3 coding sequence is TGTGCCAGCAGCCCCCAACCGGGGAGGACGGGAAAGAATTACGAGCAGTACTTC.

Regarding this clone: The identical CDR3 is also encoded by other nucleotide sequences in the sample. In nucleotides, the CDR3 is TGTGCCAGCAGCCTAAGCTCCTACGAGCAGTACTTC. Protein product: CASSLSSYEQYF. The chain has TRBV5-6 and TRBJ2-7; no firm D call. The CDR3 length is 12 residues. V was cut by 4 bases and J by 0 bases, with 5 bases left in between. CDR1 and CDR2 from the germline V gene are SGHDT and YYEEEE.

V is TRBV11-2 and J is TRBJ1-5; tentative D call: TRBD1 (6 bases). V was shortened by 5 bases and J by 4 bases, with 18 bases between the two germline ends. This CDR3 contains 16 residues. Per the germline V gene, CDR1 is SGHAT and CDR2 is FQNNGV. CDR3 in DNA: TGTGCCAGCAGCCGCACCGGGACACAACCAAATCAGCCCCAGCATTTT. This translates into CASSRTGTQPNQPQHF.

This chain uses TRBV27 with TRBJ2-7, with D perhaps TRBD2 (5 bases). This CDR3 is 14 amino acids long. Trimming took off 4 bases at V and 7 bases at J, with 17 bases between the two ends. Germline values: CDR1 MNHEY, CDR2 SMNVEV (reference sequence). DNA for the CDR3: TGTGCCAGCAGTTCTCGGACGCGCCGCGGGGAGCAGTACTTC. This encodes CASSSRTRRGEQYF.

This chain connects TRBV30 to TRBJ2-7; D is undetermined. V lost 1 base and J 1 base, leaving 8 bases between the germline ends. The CDR3 consists of 13 residues. Germline values: CDR1 GTSNPN, CDR2 SVGIG (reference sequence). In nucleotides, the CDR3 is TGTGCCTGGAGTGACTGGAAATCCTACGAGCAGTACTTC. Its translation: CAWSDWKSYEQYF.

The J gene is TRBJ2-2, the V gene TRBV27, with D unresolved. The germline CDR1 and CDR2 sequences are MNHEY and SMNVEV (reference sequence). Trimming stripped 7 bases from V and 4 bases from J, with 13 bases between. The CDR3 runs to 14 residues. CDR3 DNA sequence: TGTGCCAGCAAAGCACTAAGCCCCACCGGGGAGCTGTTTTTT. Encoded protein: CASKALSPTGELFF.

The chain links TRBV9 to TRBJ1-1, with 7 bases that match TRBD1. Trimming cost V 3 bases and J 1 base; bases outside gene matches: 3. The V gene's germline CDR1 is SGDLS and CDR2 YYNGEE. There are 14 residues in the CDR3. This CDR3 is CASSETGTNTEAFF. DNA for the CDR3: TGTGCCAGCAGCGAGACAGGGACGAACACTGAAGCTTTCTTT.

The chain carries TRBV5-8 and TRBJ1-5, with 9 bases aligning to TRBD1. CDR3 length: 15 amino acids. V shed 4 bases and J 4 bases; nucleotides not matched to a gene: 6. CDR1 and CDR2 from the germline V gene are SGHTS and YDEGEE. Written as DNA, the CDR3 is TGTGCCAGCAGCCCGGGACAGGGTGGGAATCAGCCCCAGCATTTT. This encodes CASSPGQGGNQPQHF.

This clone was recorded only once. The V and J genes are TRBV11-2 and TRBJ2-4; possible D gene TRBD1, 5 bases. Per the germline V gene, CDR1 is SGHAT and CDR2 is FQNNGV. Trimming removed 1 base from V and 3 bases from J, with 16 bases in between. The CDR3 runs 17 residues. CDR3 protein: CASSLASKQVVKNIQYF. The CDR3, as DNA: TGTGCCAGCAGCTTAGCCTCGAAACAGGTGGTCAAAAACATTCAGTACTTC. The full variable domain, with the rest looked up from reference TRBV11-2 and TRBJ2-4, is EAGVAQSPRYKIIEKRQSVAFWCNPISGHATLYWYQQILGQGPKLLIQFQNNGVVDDSQLPKDRFSAERLKGVDSTLKIQPAKLEDSAVYLCASSLASKQVVKNIQYFGAGTRLSVL.

This chain joins TRBV25-1 and TRBJ2-7; D unclear. V was clipped by 3 bases and J by 3 bases, with 9 bases between them. CDR1 and CDR2 from the germline V gene are MGHDK and SYGVNS. CDR3 length: 13 residues. CDR3 sequence: CASSESPSYEQYF. The CDR3 region has the DNA TGTGCCAGCAGTGAGAGCCCGAGCTACGAGCAGTACTTC.

The V call is TRBV7-9, the J call TRBJ2-7; 8 positions agree with TRBD1. The junction had 10 bases not matched to a gene; V was cut back by 4 bases and J by 5 bases. The germline V gene has CDR1 SEHNR and CDR2 FQNEAQ (reference sequence). The CDR3 has 15 residues. In nucleotides, the CDR3 is TGTGCCAGCAGCTGGGATGGACAGGGTGGCCACGAGCAGTACTTC. This sequence encodes CASSWDGQGGHEQYF.

This rearrangement joins TRBV6-5 to TRBJ2-2; TRBD2 agrees at 14 bases. V shed 2 bases and J 6 bases; nucleotides not matched to a gene: 2. This CDR3 is built from 16 residues. Germline assignment: CDR1 MNHEY and CDR2 SVGAGI. This CDR3 reads CASSYGTSGSAGELFF. The CDR3 DNA reads as TGTGCCAGCAGTTACGGGACTAGCGGGAGTGCCGGGGAGCTGTTTTTT.

About this clone: Other DNA sequences in this specimen translate into the identical CDR3. The chain employs TRBV9 and TRBJ2-1; 7 bases line up with TRBD1. Germline V gene lookup returns CDR1 SGDLS and CDR2 YYNGEE. The CDR3 length is 15 residues. V lost 0 bases, J lost 3 bases, and 3 bases stayed unmatched. Here the CDR3 reads CASSVGQGIYNEQFF. The CDR3 coding sequence is TGTGCCAGCAGCGTAGGACAGGGAATCTACAATGAGCAGTTCTTC.

The J gene is TRBJ2-3, the V gene TRBV27; 9 bases match TRBD1. Germline trimming cut 4 bases from V and 4 bases from J; bases unmatched to any gene: 9. Looked up from germline, CDR1 is MNHEY and CDR2 is SMNVEV (reference sequence). The length of the CDR3 is 16 residues. CDR3 loop: CASSWIQGALADTQYF. CDR3 nucleotide sequence: TGTGCCAGCAGTTGGATACAGGGGGCGCTCGCAGATACGCAGTATTTT.

The chain couples TRBV4-1 to TRBJ2-7; possible D gene TRBD2, 5 bases. From germline, CDR1 is MGHRA and CDR2 YSYEKL. Trimming removed 0 bases from V and 0 bases from J, with 12 bases in between. The CDR3 contains 16 residues. The CDR3 here is CASSQEIRLASYEQYF. DNA for the CDR3: TGCGCCAGCAGCCAAGAAATTCGGCTAGCCTCCTACGAGCAGTACTTC.

This clone was seen more than once but under ten times. The V call is TRBV5-6, the J call TRBJ2-2; 9 nucleotides agree with TRBD1. The germline gives CDR1 SGHDT, CDR2 YYEEEE. J gave up 9 bases and V 4 bases, and 16 bases lay outside the gene matches. This CDR3 is 17 amino acids long. The CDR3 bases are TGTGCCAGCAGCGTCAGACAGGGGGTATATGGGGACTGGGAGCTGTTTTTT. Translation gives CASSVRQGVYGDWELFF.

This chain's CDR3 is CASSLGEGGYTF. Written as DNA, the CDR3 is TGCGCCAGCAGCTTGGGGGAGGGGGGCTACACCTTC. The chain recombines TRBV5-1 with TRBJ1-2; D is perhaps TRBD1 (5 bases). This CDR3 contains 12 residues. Per the germline V gene, CDR1 is SGHRS and CDR2 is YFSETQ. Between the trimmed V and J ends, which lost 0 bases and 8 bases, there was a span of 8 bases.

This chain connects TRBV7-2 to TRBJ2-3, with a tentative D call TRBD2 (6 bases). Germline-derived CDR1 and CDR2 are SGHTA and FQGNSA. V was shortened by 5 bases and J by 2 bases, with 17 bases between the two germline ends. The CDR3 extends over 16 amino acids. The CDR3, as DNA: TGTGCCAGCAGCGAGTTACTCGGGGGAACCACAGATACGCAGTATTTT. Amino acid sequence: CASSELLGGTTDTQYF. Full variable domain (remainder filled in from reference TRBV7-2 and TRBJ2-3): GAGVSQSPSNKVTEKGKDVELRCDPISGHTALYWYRQSLGQGLEFLIYFQGNSAPDKSGLPSDRFSAERTGGSVSTLTIQRTQQEDSAVYLCASSELLGGTTDTQYFGPGTRLTVL.

The chain couples TRBV2 to TRBJ2-7; D not certain. CDR1 and CDR2 from the germline V gene are SNHLY and FYNNEI. The ends were cut back, 8 bases at V and 5 bases at J, with 13 bases in the middle. This CDR3 comprises 12 residues. This CDR3 reads CASAVFSNEQYF. Here the CDR3 DNA reads TGTGCCAGCGCAGTTTTTTCTAACGAGCAGTACTTC.

The chain has TRBV18 and TRBJ1-3; D is possibly TRBD1 (5 bases). Trimming stripped 8 bases from V and 0 bases from J, with 11 bases between. This CDR3 spans 14 amino acids. CDR1 and CDR2 from the germline V gene are KGHSH and LQKENI. The chain's CDR3 is CASNPGDSGNTIYF. The DNA of the CDR3 is TGTGCCAGCAACCCGGGGGACTCTGGAAACACCATATATTTT.

The V and J genes are TRBV6-1 and TRBJ2-1, with D possibly being TRBD2 (6 bases). Between the trimmed V and J ends, which lost 7 bases and 2 bases, there was a span of 9 bases. Germline V lookup: CDR1 MNHNS, CDR2 SASEGT. The CDR3 consists of 13 residues. The CDR3 loop reads CASIRGTYNEQFF. CDR3 DNA sequence: TGTGCCAGCATTCGCGGGACCTACAATGAGCAGTTCTTC.